This T cell receptor beta chain was identified in a study of blood T cells in healthy people across ages. The use of a sample-barcoded 5' primer and a J-beta primer mix characterized a second PCR of roughly 6 to 11 cycles. TCRdb reprocessed the 5' RACE reads via MiXCR and lists one record per CDR3 protein. The data hold about 800,000 distinct CDR3 sequences, with just under 25% observed a single time. These same data were also listed under a study on T cells of mothers and their children.

Sequences were obtained from blood. This TCR derives from a boy aged 10-17 years in good health.

This CDR3 reads CASSDGVGEQYF. As DNA, the CDR3 is TGTGCCAGCAGCGATGGGGTTGGCGAGCAGTACTTC. The chain links TRBV9 to TRBJ2-7; D unresolved. The CDR3 extends over 12 amino acids. Germline V gene data show CDR1 as SGDLS and CDR2 as YYNGEE. V lost 3 bases, J lost 6 bases, and 10 bases lay in between.